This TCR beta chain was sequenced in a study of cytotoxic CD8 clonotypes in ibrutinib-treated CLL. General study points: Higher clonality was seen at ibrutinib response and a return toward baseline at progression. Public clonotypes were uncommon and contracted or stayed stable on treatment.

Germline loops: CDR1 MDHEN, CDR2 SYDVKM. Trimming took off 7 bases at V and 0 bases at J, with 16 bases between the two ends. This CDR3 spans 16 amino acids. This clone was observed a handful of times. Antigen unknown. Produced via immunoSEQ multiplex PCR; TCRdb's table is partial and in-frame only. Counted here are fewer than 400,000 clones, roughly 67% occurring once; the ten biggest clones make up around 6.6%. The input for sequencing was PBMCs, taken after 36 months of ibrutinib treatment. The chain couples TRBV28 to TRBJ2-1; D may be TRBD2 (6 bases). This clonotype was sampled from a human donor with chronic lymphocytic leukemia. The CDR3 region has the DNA TGTGCCAGCAATGGCAGCGGAGGGAGCTCCTACAATGAGCAGTTCTTC. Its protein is CASNGSGGSSYNEQFF.